This T cell receptor (beta chain) comes out of a study of beta chain features in type 1 diabetes. Whole-study results and caveats: Sampled from patients, naive, central memory and Treg TCRB repertoires appeared more similar than those sampled from healthy donors. An over-representation of cells with high TCR expression could result from cDNA sequencing.

Sequencing targeted expressed TCRB transcripts, as all isolated RNA had been reverse transcribed. The assay was immunoSEQ multiplex PCR, and TCRdb's table has in-frame clones only and misses some. The sample contains about 40,000 clones, approximately 50% of which appear only once. This clone was recorded a few times. Antigen specificity is unknown. Germline V gives CDR1 SGHTA, CDR2 FQGNSA. The CDR3 spans 17 residues. The junction had 11 bases not matched to a gene; V was cut back by 4 bases and J by 2 bases. The clonotype was recovered from a woman under 30 in good health. Sequencing was carried out using central memory CD4+ T cells from blood. The J gene is TRBJ2-7, the V gene TRBV7-2; 10 bases are a match to TRBD1. The CDR3 DNA follows: TGTGCCAGCAGCTCTCCCACCCGGGACAGGGGTGCCTACGAGCAGTACTTC. The encoded protein is CASSSPTRDRGAYEQYF.